Listed here are 8 T cell receptor beta chains from one sample, sequenced in a study of blood T cells in healthy people across ages. The authors ran a second PCR of about 7 to 12 cycles using a sample-barcoded 5' primer and a J-beta primer mix. TCRdb passed the 5' RACE reads through MiXCR, listing each CDR3 protein once. The sample carries about a million distinct CDR3 sequences, roughly 47% recorded once. Source material: blood. Receptors originate from a woman aged 55-75 years in good health.

The gene calls are TRBV6-5 and TRBJ2-5; D gene unclear. CDR1 MNHEY and CDR2 SVGAGI come from the germline V gene. V was pared by 6 bases and J by 11 bases, with 19 bases between. The CDR3 extends over 13 amino acids. The CDR3: CASRSNNGDEQYF. CDR3 coding DNA: TGTGCCAGCAGGAGCAATAATGGCGATGAGCAGTACTTC.

The chain uses TRBV7-2 and TRBJ2-7, with D tentatively TRBD1 (6 bases). This CDR3 is 15 amino acids long. Per the germline V gene, CDR1 is SGHTA and CDR2 is FQGNSA. V lost 6 bases and J 3 bases, leaving 18 bases between the germline ends. The CDR3 coding sequence is TGTGCCAGCAGTTCCCAATCGACAGGCCGCTACGAGCAGTACTTC. Translation gives CASSSQSTGRYEQYF.

This chain joins TRBV20-1 and TRBJ2-1; TRBD2 matches 12 bases. Germline CDR1 DFQATT, CDR2 SNEGSKA (reference sequence). The trim removed 0 bases at V and 6 bases at J, leaving 3 bases unmatched. This CDR3 has 15 residues. DNA of the CDR3: TGCAGTGCTAGAGATTCGACTAGCGGGAGCAATGAGCAGTTCTTC. Its translation: CSARDSTSGSNEQFF.

The CDR3 DNA sequence: TGCAGCTTAAGGGCAGGGGGAGGTCATCAGCCCCAGCATTTT. Amino acid sequence: CSLRAGGGHQPQHF. This chain uses TRBV20-1 with TRBJ1-5; TRBD1 matches at 7 bases. Per germline, CDR1 DFQATT and CDR2 SNEGSKA (reference sequence). This CDR3 has 14 amino acids.

The chain recombines TRBV5-6 with TRBJ1-5; D is unresolved. Germline V CDR1 and CDR2: SGHDT, YYEEEE. The V end lost 3 bases, the J end lost 0 bases, and 10 bases lay between the germline ends. CDR3 length: 15 residues. Written as DNA, the CDR3 is TGTGCCAGCAGCTCCGTCGGGAATAGCAATCAGCCCCAGCATTTT. This encodes CASSSVGNSNQPQHF. Supplemented by reference TRBV5-6 and TRBJ1-5, the full variable domain reads DAGVTQSPTHLIKTRGQQVTLRCSPKSGHDTVSWYQQALGQGPQFIFQYYEEEERQRGNFPDRFSGHQFPNYSSELNVNALLLGDSALYLCASSSVGNSNQPQHFGDGTRLSIL.

This clonotype was observed a few times. J is TRBJ2-2 and V is TRBV10-3; D is perhaps TRBD2 (5 bases). V lost 7 bases and J 8 bases, leaving 14 bases between the germline ends. This CDR3 region has 13 residues. Germline loops: CDR1 ENHRY, CDR2 SYGVKD. The CDR3 protein is CAIKARGLGELFF. For the CDR3, the DNA is TGTGCCATCAAGGCCCGAGGGCTAGGGGAGCTGTTTTTT.

This chain uses TRBV7-2 with TRBJ2-3; D remains unclear. Germline CDR1 and CDR2: SGHTA and FQGNSA. V was shortened by 5 bases and J by 6 bases, with 9 bases between the two germline ends. This CDR3 has 12 amino acids. The chain's CDR3 is CASSHGRDTQYF. Here the CDR3 DNA reads TGTGCCAGCAGCCACGGTCGGGATACGCAGTATTTT.

V gene TRBV24-1 combines with J gene TRBJ2-1; TRBD2 matches 8 bases. The V gene's germline CDR1 is KGHDR and CDR2 SFDVKD. The CDR3 sequence is 15 residues long. Germline trimming cut 9 bases from V and 11 bases from J; bases unmatched to any gene: 17. The chain's CDR3 is CATAGGGVEGRKQFF. CDR3 in DNA: TGTGCCACCGCCGGGGGGGGTGTGGAAGGAAGGAAGCAGTTCTTC.